The clone carrying this T cell receptor beta chain was recorded a few times. The CDR3 loop spans 15 amino acids. The trim removed 4 bases at V and 1 base at J, leaving 5 bases unmatched. CDR1 is SQVTM and CDR2 is ANQGSEA in the germline V gene. This sample is part of a study of CD8+ T cells in alopecia areata. Investigators isolated RNA and reverse transcribed it into cDNA to act as the sequencing template. Repertoires were generated with immunoSEQ multiplex PCR, while TCRdb's copy carries only in-frame clones and drops some. Counted here are around 200,000 clones, roughly 65% occurring once; the ten biggest clones make up under 2%.

This chain uses TRBV29-1 with TRBJ2-4, with 9 bases aligning to TRBD1. This receptor was identified in a human donor with alopecia areata. Sequenced material: CD4+ T cells sorted from blood, taken at week 0. The CDR3 region is CSVGRGTGAKNIQYF. The CDR3 DNA reads TGCAGCGTTGGCAGAGGGACAGGGGCCAAAAACATTCAGTACTTC.